Listed here are 4 T cell receptor beta chains from one sample, sequenced in a study of long-term antiretroviral therapy in people with HIV (dated by TCRdb to between 2021 and 2023). Sequencing of the TRB variable region was done with the immunoSEQ hsTCRB v3.0 assay at survey level resolution. TCRdb stores this immuneACCESS table with in-frame sequences only. Part of the clones is absent; in the studies checked, under half of the shortfall reflects unresolved V genes, and no reason is known for the rest. This sample has approximately 21,000 clones in its table, and about 70% of those were observed once. Approximately 10% of the sample belongs to the ten largest clones. The sample here was unsorted PBMCs, taken 0.5 years before starting antiretroviral therapy. The receptor set was obtained from a man between 18 and 35 years old with HIV.

Regarding this clone: A far larger clone lies a single base away; this is likely a read error. This chain links TRBV11-1 with TRBJ1-1; 8 nucleotides align to TRBD1. V dropped 1 base and J dropped 1; count of bases not matched to a gene: 2. The germline gives CDR1 SGHAT, CDR2 FQDESV (reference sequence). The CDR3 runs 15 residues. CDR3 in amino acids: CASSLDGTGNTEAFF. CDR3 nucleotides: TGTGCCAGCAGCTTAGATGGGACAGGGAACACTGAAGCTTTCTTT.

J is TRBJ1-3 and V is TRBV7-9, with unresolved D. The germline gives CDR1 SEHNR, CDR2 FQNEAQ (reference sequence). The CDR3 covers 12 residues. V lost 10 bases and J lost 0, with 7 bases in between. CDR3: CATLGSGNTIYF. In DNA form, the CDR3 reads TGTGCCACCCTAGGCTCTGGAAACACCATATATTTT.

There are a few counts of this clone. V and J are TRBV6-5 and TRBJ2-2; TRBD1 matches at 10 bases. Germline V gene lookup returns CDR1 MNHEY and CDR2 SVGAGI. The CDR3 has 15 residues. V lost 2 bases to trimming and J lost 6 bases; unmatched junction nucleotides: 3. The chain's CDR3 is CASSYGTGVAGELFF. The CDR3 DNA reads TGTGCCAGCAGTTACGGGACAGGGGTAGCCGGGGAGCTGTTTTTT.

V is TRBV7-9 and J is TRBJ2-1; D remains unclear. Trimming stripped 1 base from V and 6 bases from J, with 13 bases between. The CDR3 extends over 15 amino acids. The germline gives CDR1 SEHNR, CDR2 FQNEAQ (reference sequence). In nucleotides, the CDR3 is TGTGCCAGCAGCTTAGTGGGCTTTCTTATCAATGAGCAGTTCTTC. Translating gives CASSLVGFLINEQFF.